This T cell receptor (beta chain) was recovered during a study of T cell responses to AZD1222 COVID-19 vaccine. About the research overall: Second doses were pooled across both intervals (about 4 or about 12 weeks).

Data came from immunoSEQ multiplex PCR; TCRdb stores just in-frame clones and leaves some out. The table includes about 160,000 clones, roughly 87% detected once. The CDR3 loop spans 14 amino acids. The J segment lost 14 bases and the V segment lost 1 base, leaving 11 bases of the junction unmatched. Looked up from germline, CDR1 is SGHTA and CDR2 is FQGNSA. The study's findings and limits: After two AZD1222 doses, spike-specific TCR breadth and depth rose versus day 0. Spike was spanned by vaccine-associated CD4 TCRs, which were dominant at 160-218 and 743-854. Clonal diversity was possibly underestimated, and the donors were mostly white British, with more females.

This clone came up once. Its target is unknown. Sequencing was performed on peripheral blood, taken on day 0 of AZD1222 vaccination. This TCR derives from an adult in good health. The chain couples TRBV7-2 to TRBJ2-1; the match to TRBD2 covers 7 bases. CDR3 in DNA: TGTGCCAGCAGCTTAGACCCCCCGCGCGGGAGAAAGTTCTTC. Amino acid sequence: CASSLDPPRGRKFF.